This T cell receptor beta chain appears in the sequencing data of a study of tumor-infiltrating lymphocytes in primary liver carcinoma. Background on the study: Sample yields of productive TCRbeta reads, ranging from roughly 3.65 to 7.5 million, were similar across tissue types.

Researchers generated TCR beta cDNA from around 0.55 ug of total RNA, relying on a constant-region primer. Slightly modified ARM-PCR served as the procedure for the TCR beta libraries. These libraries came from three rounds of nested multiplex PCR. Researchers ran the first two PCR rounds for around 10 cycles each with TRBV1-TRBV30 forward primers and a C-beta reverse primer. TCRdb reprocessed the multiplex PCR reads with MiXCR, giving one entry per CDR3 protein. This table holds roughly 100,000 distinct CDR3 sequences, roughly 85% found once. The CDR3 is 13 amino acids. Germline assignment: CDR1 SEHNR and CDR2 FQNEAQ (reference sequence). Comments on this clonotype: The antigen is not known. Since the CDR3 does not end with the conserved phenylalanine or tryptophan, this likely comes from a read error.

It was from roughly 20-30 mg of unsorted bulk tissue that RNA and DNA were co-extracted. Sampling targeted five separate regions of each tumor, which included the tumor centre. Whole-study findings and limits: Overlap in tumor-adjacent and tumor-blood pairs fell below that of tumor region pairs.

The gene calls are TRBV7-9 and TRBJ2-1; D uncertain. This clonotype was sampled from a man aged 35 to 55 with primary liver carcinoma and hepatitis B virus infection. The sequenced material came from liver tumor tissue from sampling region 3. This sample's subset: tumor region T3, left-lateral pole. CDR3 sequence reads: CASRQSLVNEQFS. The CDR3, as DNA: TGTGCCAGCAGACAATCTCTGGTGAATGAACAGTTCTCC.